Shown below are 30 T cell receptor beta chains from a single sample sequenced in a study of T cell responses to AZD1222 COVID-19 vaccine (TCRdb year 2021). Explained via the paper, the time point label denotes: about 28 days (+/-7) after the second vaccine dose. Receptor amplification or capture employed the immunoSEQ multiplex PCR assay. Sourced from immuneACCESS, this table was stored by TCRdb with only in-frame sequences that have V and J called. A share of the clones is absent; for the studies checked, an unresolved V gene accounts for under half, and the remainder has no known explanation. Present in this sample are some 150,000 clones, more than 85% of which were seen just once. The ten biggest clones cover 1.5% of the sample. This sample comprised peripheral blood, obtained 28 days after the second AZD1222 dose. Receptor source: an adult who received the AZD1222 COVID-19 vaccine.

The V call is TRBV10-1, the J call TRBJ2-1; D is perhaps TRBD1 or TRBD2 (5 bases each). Between the trimmed V and J ends, which lost 7 bases and 9 bases, there was a span of 19 bases. This CDR3 is 14 amino acids long. The germline gives CDR1 WNHNN, CDR2 SYGVQD (reference sequence). The CDR3 region is CASNRTQGRCEQFF. CDR3 bases: TGCGCCAGCAACAGAACCCAGGGACGGTGTGAGCAGTTCTTC.

CDR3 bases: TGTGCCAGCTCACCGGACTGGAACTACGAGCAGTACTTC. It codes for CASSPDWNYEQYF. The V and J genes are TRBV18 and TRBJ2-7, with D maybe TRBD2 (5 bases). The V end was cut by 3 bases, the J end by 3 bases, with 9 bases between. CDR1 is KGHSH, CDR2 LQKENI, per germline. The CDR3 loop spans 13 amino acids.

The chain couples TRBV6-1 to TRBJ2-1, with a possible D match to TRBD2 (5 bases). V gave up 1 base and J gave up 5 bases, with 15 bases separating them. Germline CDR1 reads MNHNS; CDR2 reads SASEGT. The CDR3 has 16 amino acids. The CDR3, as DNA: TGTGCCAGCAGTGAAGGGCCGGGGTCGGTCAACAATGAGCAGTTCTTC. Translation: CASSEGPGSVNNEQFF.

The chain recombines TRBV30 with TRBJ1-6, with D possibly being TRBD1 (6 bases). V was trimmed by 3 bases and J by 7 bases, leaving 13 bases between them. The length of the CDR3 is 14 residues. Germline V gives CDR1 GTSNPN, CDR2 SVGIG (reference sequence). This CDR3 is CAWRTGSGNSPLHF. The CDR3 DNA reads as TGTGCCTGGAGGACAGGTTCAGGAAATTCACCCCTCCACTTT.

V gene TRBV30 combines with J gene TRBJ1-3, with a tentative D call TRBD1 (6 bases). Trimming stripped 0 bases from V and 3 bases from J, with 12 bases between. Per the germline V gene, CDR1 is GTSNPN and CDR2 is SVGIG (reference sequence). The CDR3 runs 15 residues. DNA for the CDR3: TGTGCCTGGAGTGTCGGGGGCGTCGGTGGAAACACCATATATTTT. Protein product: CAWSVGGVGGNTIYF.

The chain links TRBV4-1 to TRBJ1-2, with D perhaps TRBD1 (5 bases). V was cut by 0 bases and J by 5 bases, with 7 bases left in between. Germline assignment: CDR1 MGHRA and CDR2 YSYEKL. The CDR3 covers 13 residues. The DNA of the CDR3 is TGCGCCAGCAGCCAAGATGGGACGTATGGCTACACCTTC. Encoded protein: CASSQDGTYGYTF.

The chain employs TRBV6-4 and TRBJ1-1; D ambiguous. The V end was cut by 6 bases, the J end by 11 bases, with 16 bases between. There are 12 residues in the CDR3. Germline CDR1 MRHNA, CDR2 SNTAGT. As DNA, the CDR3 is TGTGCCAGCAGGGAGGGTCTAGGCGAGGCTTTCTTT. It is translated as CASREGLGEAFF.

The rearrangement links TRBV30 to TRBJ2-5; D possibly uses TRBD1 or TRBD2 (5 bases each). Germline assignment: CDR1 GTSNPN and CDR2 SVGIG (reference sequence). This CDR3 comprises 14 residues. V gave up 4 bases and J gave up 8 bases, with 20 bases separating them. This CDR3 reads CAWKWAGERGTQYF. CDR3 sequence (DNA): TGTGCCTGGAAATGGGCGGGTGAAAGGGGTACCCAGTACTTC.

The chain couples TRBV27 to TRBJ2-1, with 9 positions matching TRBD2. The germline CDR1 and CDR2 sequences are MNHEY and SMNVEV (reference sequence). The CDR3 has 15 residues. V lost 1 base and J lost 8; bases outside the gene matches: 6. This CDR3 is CASSLYASGNDEQFF. DNA of the CDR3: TGTGCCAGCAGTTTATATGCTAGCGGGAACGATGAGCAGTTCTTC.

The chain employs TRBV19 and TRBJ1-1; TRBD1 is a possible D gene (6 bases). Trimming left V 5 bases short and J 3 bases short, with 13 bases between. The length of the CDR3 is 14 residues. CDR1 and CDR2 (germline): LNHDA, SQIVND (reference sequence). The CDR3 nucleotides are TGTGCCAGTAGTGCCCGACAGGTGGACACTGAAGCTTTCTTT. It yields the protein CASSARQVDTEAFF.

V and J are TRBV6-2 or TRBV6-3 and TRBJ2-7, with D maybe TRBD1 (5 bases). CDR1 and CDR2 from the germline V gene are MNHEY and SVGEGT. The CDR3 has 13 residues. V was trimmed by 2 bases and J by 5 bases, leaving 10 bases between them. The CDR3 region is CASSYRGLDEQYF. Here the CDR3 DNA reads TGTGCCAGCAGTTACAGGGGTCTCGACGAGCAGTACTTC.

This rearrangement joins TRBV5-1 to TRBJ2-2; D unresolved. The V gene lost 4 bases and the J gene lost 9 bases, with 10 bases spanning the gap. CDR3 length: 12 amino acids. CDR1 and CDR2 (germline): SGHRS, YFSETQ. CDR3: CASSPSSRELFF. CDR3 in DNA: TGCGCCAGCAGCCCGAGTTCGAGGGAGCTGTTTTTT. Full variable domain (rest looked up from reference TRBV5-1 and TRBJ2-2): KAGVTQTPRYLIKTRGQQVTLSCSPISGHRSVSWYQQTPGQGLQFLFEYFSETQRNKGNFPGRFSGRQFSNSRSEMNVSTLELGDSALYLCASSPSSRELFFGEGSRLTVL.

The chain joins TRBV7-9 to TRBJ1-1; D is perhaps TRBD1 (6 bases). V lost 5 bases to trimming and J lost 1 base, with 8 bases between them. This CDR3 has 13 amino acids. Germline values: CDR1 SEHNR, CDR2 FQNEAQ (reference sequence). CDR3 sequence reads: CASSQGRNTEAFF. Written as DNA, the CDR3 is TGTGCCAGCAGCCAGGGGAGGAACACTGAAGCTTTCTTT.

The chain has TRBV7-3 and TRBJ2-7; D ambiguous. There are 13 residues in the CDR3. Trimming removed 5 bases at V and 7 bases at J, with 15 bases between. Germline V gene sequence: CDR1 SGHTA, CDR2 FQGTGA. CDR3 amino acids: CASSPELGLEQYF. The CDR3 DNA follows: TGTGCCAGCAGCCCAGAACTGGGCTTAGAGCAGTACTTC.

This clone came up once. The chain couples TRBV4-1 to TRBJ2-2, with a possible D match to TRBD2 (6 bases). V lost 1 base and J lost 9, with 12 bases in between. From germline, CDR1 is MGHRA and CDR2 YSYEKL. The CDR3 length is 14 residues. CDR3 bases: TGCGCCAGCAGCCAAGGAGTGGAGGGCTGGGAGCTGTTTTTT. This translates into CASSQGVEGWELFF.

V and J are TRBV5-6 and TRBJ1-1; D unclear. The V gene lost 4 bases and the J gene lost 0 bases, with 19 bases spanning the gap. This CDR3 has 17 amino acids. The V gene's germline CDR1 is SGHDT and CDR2 YYEEEE. For the CDR3, the DNA is TGTGCCAGCAGCCACTTCCCGAGAAGTACTTTGAACACTGAAGCTTTCTTT. Encoded protein: CASSHFPRSTLNTEAFF.

The chain couples TRBV28 to TRBJ2-2, with TRBD2 identical over 11 bases. The CDR3 extends over 15 amino acids. V lost 5 bases and J lost 6; bases outside the gene matches: 5. CDR1 and CDR2 (germline): MDHEN, SYDVKM. The CDR3 loop reads CASSAIAGGAGELFF. In DNA, the CDR3 is TGTGCCAGCAGTGCAATAGCGGGAGGGGCCGGGGAGCTGTTTTTT.

The chain has TRBV19 and TRBJ2-5; 10 positions agree with TRBD2. The CDR3 runs 16 residues. Trimming took 7 bases from V and 1 from J; bases not matched to a gene: 9. Germline values: CDR1 LNHDA, CDR2 SQIVND (reference sequence). The chain's CDR3 is CASTAGTSVSQETQYF. The CDR3 nucleotides are TGTGCCAGTACCGCCGGGACTAGCGTCAGCCAAGAGACCCAGTACTTC. Combining the CDR3 with reference TRBV19 and TRBJ2-5 gives the whole variable domain DGGITQSPKYLFRKEGQNVTLSCEQNLNHDAMYWYRQDPGQGLRLIYYSQIVNDFQKGDIAEGYSVSREKKESFPLTVTSAQKNPTAFYLCASTAGTSVSQETQYFGPGTRLLVL.

The genes are TRBV9 and TRBJ2-1, with TRBD1 matching 9 bases. Losses at the gene ends were 4 bases for V and 1 base for J; bases not matched to a gene: 9. The CDR3 totals 17 residues. CDR1 and CDR2 from the germline V gene are SGDLS and YYNGEE. The CDR3 region is CASSRTDRGTSYNEQFF. Here the CDR3 DNA reads TGTGCCAGCAGCCGGACGGACAGGGGAACGTCCTACAATGAGCAGTTCTTC.

This rearrangement joins TRBV6-5 to TRBJ1-1; a weak D match, TRBD1 (6 bases). Germline loops: CDR1 MNHEY, CDR2 SVGAGI. V was clipped by 3 bases and J by 1 base, with 9 bases between them. The CDR3 totals 14 residues. The chain's CDR3 is CASSYTGSNTEAFF. CDR3 nucleotide sequence: TGTGCCAGCAGTTATACAGGGTCGAACACTGAAGCTTTCTTT.

The chain uses TRBV6-5 and TRBJ1-1, with D perhaps matching TRBD1 (6 bases). Germline-derived CDR1 and CDR2 are MNHEY and SVGAGI. CDR3 length: 14 residues. Trimming removed 4 bases at V and 0 bases at J, with 9 bases between. The CDR3 here is CASSSWTVNTEAFF. CDR3 nucleotides: TGTGCCAGCAGTTCGTGGACAGTGAACACTGAAGCTTTCTTT.

This clone showed up just once. V is TRBV6-1 and J is TRBJ1-3; no definite D call. V lost 2 bases, J lost 7 bases, and 12 bases lay in between. CDR1 and CDR2 (germline): MNHNS, SASEGT. CDR3 length: 14 residues. In DNA form, the CDR3 reads TGTGCCAGCAGTGAATGGGGAAAAGGGAACACCATATATTTT. Translation: CASSEWGKGNTIYF.

As DNA, the CDR3 is TGTGCCAGTAGTTTGGAGGGGAACACTGAAGCTTTCTTT. It is translated as CASSLEGNTEAFF. The chain employs TRBV19 and TRBJ1-1; D call uncertain. Germline lookup yields CDR1 LNHDA and CDR2 SQIVND (reference sequence). Deletions cut 5 bases from V and 1 base from J, with 8 bases between. The CDR3 covers 13 residues.

The J gene is TRBJ1-6, the V gene TRBV12-3 or TRBV12-4, with D unresolved. The CDR3 consists of 13 residues. The V and J ends lost 1 base and 10 bases respectively, with 8 bases between them. The CDR3 nucleotides read TGTGCCAGCAGTTTAGGAGGTCGCTCACCCCTCCACTTT. Protein sequence: CASSLGGRSPLHF.

J is TRBJ1-4 and V is TRBV4-1, with no clear D. Germline assignment: CDR1 MGHRA and CDR2 YSYEKL. The V end lost 4 bases, the J end lost 1 base, and 10 bases lay between the germline ends. This CDR3 region has 15 residues. The CDR3: CASSPSPLTNEKLFF. In DNA form, the CDR3 reads TGCGCCAGCAGCCCCTCCCCGCTAACTAATGAAAAACTGTTTTTT.

This chain uses TRBV5-1 with TRBJ2-2; no definite D call. Germline loops: CDR1 SGHRS, CDR2 YFSETQ. This CDR3 comprises 15 residues. V shed 4 bases and J shed 0 bases, with 10 bases lying between them. CDR3 DNA: TGCGCCAGCAGCCTTCTTGATCCGAACACCGGGGAGCTGTTTTTT. It is translated as CASSLLDPNTGELFF.

This rearrangement joins TRBV19 to TRBJ1-2, with D unresolved. This CDR3 comprises 13 residues. V lost 7 bases and J 2 bases, leaving 11 bases between the germline ends. The V gene's germline CDR1 is LNHDA and CDR2 SQIVND (reference sequence). The CDR3 loop reads CASNISPNYGYTF. The CDR3 DNA is TGTGCCAGTAACATCAGCCCCAACTATGGCTACACCTTC. Full variable domain (rest looked up from reference TRBV19 and TRBJ1-2): DGGITQSPKYLFRKEGQNVTLSCEQNLNHDAMYWYRQDPGQGLRLIYYSQIVNDFQKGDIAEGYSVSREKKESFPLTVTSAQKNPTAFYLCASNISPNYGYTFGSGTRLTVV.

The sample holds one count of this clone. This chain connects TRBV6-5 to TRBJ2-3; TRBD2 matches 7 bases. Germline lookup yields CDR1 MNHEY and CDR2 SVGAGI. With V trimmed by 5 bases and J by 6 bases, 8 bases remained unmatched. This CDR3 is built from 14 residues. The CDR3, as DNA: TGTGCCAGCAGTCTTCGACTAGCTCTCGATACGCAGTATTTT. Amino acid sequence: CASSLRLALDTQYF.

There are a few counts of this clone. The chain has TRBV9 and TRBJ2-7; maybe TRBD2 (6 bases). V was trimmed by 4 bases and J by 3 bases, leaving 20 bases between them. The CDR3 has 16 amino acids. The V gene's germline CDR1 is SGDLS and CDR2 YYNGEE. Here the CDR3 reads CASSIHRDSYYYEQYF. The DNA for the CDR3 is TGTGCCAGCAGCATTCATCGGGACTCCTACTACTACGAGCAGTACTTC.

The chain employs TRBV3-1 (or the pseudogene TRBV3-2) and TRBJ1-3; 9 bases map to TRBD1. CDR3 length: 17 amino acids. V shed 2 bases, J shed 4 bases, and the junction held 9 bases outside the gene matches. The V gene's germline CDR1 is LGHDT and CDR2 YNNKEL (reference sequence). The CDR3 coding sequence is TGTGCCAGCAGCCAACCTTACAGGGGGCGATGGGGAAACACCATATATTTT. This translates into CASSQPYRGRWGNTIYF.